The clone carrying this TCR beta chain showed up many times. Genomic DNA served as template for TCR beta VDJ and CDR3 profiling. Each CDR3 protein gets one entry after TCRdb re-called the reads with MiXCR. Of more than 100,000 distinct CDR3 sequences detected, around two fifths appear once; the ten largest clones hold 8.4%. The data were obtained in a study of CD8+CD57+ T cells in acquired aplastic anemia. Study as a whole: CD4+ and CD8+ cells, once sorted, gave DNA averaging roughly 3.2 ug. Read counts for CD4+ cells (from healthy donors) averaged around 10 million.

This clonotype originated in a human donor in good health, serving as a control. Sequencing was done on a sample of sorted CD4+, CD8+, or CD8+CD57+ T cells (not recorded which) from PBMCs.

CDR3 coding DNA: TGTGCCAGCAGTTTCCTGACAGGAGAAGATATCTCCTACGAGCAGTACTTC. Residues: CASSFLTGEDISYEQYF. This chain joins TRBV25-1 and TRBJ2-7; TRBD1 is a possible D gene (6 bases). This CDR3 is built from 17 residues. CDR1 is MGHDK, CDR2 SYGVNS, per germline. Trimming shortened V by 5 bases and J by 0 bases, and 20 bases separated the two germline ends.